This TCR beta chain was sequenced during a study of blood T cell repertoires in COVID-19. Study overall: T cells, B-cell-depleted T cells, or PBMCs supplied cDNA or gDNA.

Original methodology: It was from reference gene primer amplification that nucleated cell counts were estimated. Assay used: immunoSEQ multiplex PCR; TCRdb lists only in-frame clones, some missing. V, J and clone size are taken as reported in that table, and D and trimming were inferred from the DNA itself. This table has some 70,000 clones, roughly nine tenths appearing once. The CDR3 spans 17 residues. Trimming took 3 bases from V and 2 from J; bases not matched to a gene: 7. Germline V gives CDR1 SEHNR, CDR2 FQNEAQ (reference sequence). The chain employs TRBV7-9 and TRBJ2-5, with TRBD2 matching over 12 bases. The sequencing input was peripheral blood. The sequence was collected from a man in his forties or fifties with active COVID-19. In nucleotides, the CDR3 is TGTGCCAGCAGCTTTACCCTAGCGGGGGGGAAACAAGAGACCCAGTACTTC. As protein: CASSFTLAGGKQETQYF.